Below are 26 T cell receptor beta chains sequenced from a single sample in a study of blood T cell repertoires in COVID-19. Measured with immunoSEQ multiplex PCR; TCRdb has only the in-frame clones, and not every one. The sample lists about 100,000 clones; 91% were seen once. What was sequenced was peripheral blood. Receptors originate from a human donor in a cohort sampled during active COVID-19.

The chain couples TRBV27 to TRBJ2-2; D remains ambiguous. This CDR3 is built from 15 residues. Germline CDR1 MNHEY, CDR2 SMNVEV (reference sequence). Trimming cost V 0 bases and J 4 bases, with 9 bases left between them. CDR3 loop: CASSLSPGITGELFF. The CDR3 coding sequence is TGTGCCAGCAGTTTATCCCCGGGTATCACCGGGGAGCTGTTTTTT.

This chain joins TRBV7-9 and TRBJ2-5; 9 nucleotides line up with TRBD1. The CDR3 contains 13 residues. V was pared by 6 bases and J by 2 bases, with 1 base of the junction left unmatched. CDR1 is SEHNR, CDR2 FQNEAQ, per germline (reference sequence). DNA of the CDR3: TGTGCCAGCAGTGACAGGGGGCAAGAGACCCAGTACTTC. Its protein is CASSDRGQETQYF.

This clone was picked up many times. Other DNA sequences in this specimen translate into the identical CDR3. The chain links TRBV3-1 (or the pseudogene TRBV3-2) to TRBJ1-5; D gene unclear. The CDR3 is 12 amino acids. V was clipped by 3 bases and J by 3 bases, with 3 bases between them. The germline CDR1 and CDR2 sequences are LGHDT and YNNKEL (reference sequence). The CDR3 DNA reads TGTGCCAGCAGCCACTTCAATCAGCCCCAGCATTTT. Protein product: CASSHFNQPQHF.

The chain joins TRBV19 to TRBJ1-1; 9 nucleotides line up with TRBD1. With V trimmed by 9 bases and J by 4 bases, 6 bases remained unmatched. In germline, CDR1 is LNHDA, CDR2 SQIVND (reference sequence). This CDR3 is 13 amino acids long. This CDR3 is CASRQGVGTEAFF. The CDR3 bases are TGTGCCAGCAGACAGGGGGTGGGCACTGAAGCTTTCTTT.

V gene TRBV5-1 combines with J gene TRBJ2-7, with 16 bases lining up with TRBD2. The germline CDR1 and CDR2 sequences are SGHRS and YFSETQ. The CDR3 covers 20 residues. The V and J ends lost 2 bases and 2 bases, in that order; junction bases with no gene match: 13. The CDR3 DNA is TGCGCCAGCAGCTTATCATTTCCGGGACTAGCGGGAGGGCCACCCTACGAGCAGTACTTC. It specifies CASSLSFPGLAGGPPYEQYF.

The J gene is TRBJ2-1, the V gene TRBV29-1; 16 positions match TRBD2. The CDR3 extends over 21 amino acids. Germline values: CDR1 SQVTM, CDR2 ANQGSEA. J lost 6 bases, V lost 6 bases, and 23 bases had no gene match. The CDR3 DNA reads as TGCAGCGTCCTAGCCAGTTGGGTCCCGGGACTAGCGGGAGGGCCGCGCAATGAGCAGTTCTTC. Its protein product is CSVLASWVPGLAGGPRNEQFF.

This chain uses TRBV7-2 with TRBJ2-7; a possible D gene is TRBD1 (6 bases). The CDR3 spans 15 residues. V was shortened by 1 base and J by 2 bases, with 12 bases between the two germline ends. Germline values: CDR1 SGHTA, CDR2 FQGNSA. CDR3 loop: CASSLVTGLAYEQYF. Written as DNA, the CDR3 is TGTGCCAGCAGCTTAGTAACAGGGCTCGCCTACGAGCAGTACTTC.

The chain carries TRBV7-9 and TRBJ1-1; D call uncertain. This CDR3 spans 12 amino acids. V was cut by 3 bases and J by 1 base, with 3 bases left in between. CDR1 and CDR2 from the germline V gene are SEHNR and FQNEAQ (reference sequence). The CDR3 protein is CASSFSNTEAFF. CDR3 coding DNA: TGTGCCAGCAGCTTCTCGAACACTGAAGCTTTCTTT.

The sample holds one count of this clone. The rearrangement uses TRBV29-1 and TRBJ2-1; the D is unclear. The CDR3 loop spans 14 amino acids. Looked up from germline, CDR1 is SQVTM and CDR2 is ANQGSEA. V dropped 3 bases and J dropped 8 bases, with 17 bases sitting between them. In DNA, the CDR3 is TGCAGCGTTGATCGTGGTGATCCTACCGATGAGCAGTTCTTC. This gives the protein CSVDRGDPTDEQFF.

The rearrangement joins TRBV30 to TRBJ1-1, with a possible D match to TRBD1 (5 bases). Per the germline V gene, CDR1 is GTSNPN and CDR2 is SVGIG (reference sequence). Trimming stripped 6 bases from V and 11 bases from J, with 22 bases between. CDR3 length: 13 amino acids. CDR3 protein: CACHRTGGVEAFF. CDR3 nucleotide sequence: TGTGCCTGCCACAGAACTGGGGGGGTTGAGGCTTTCTTT.

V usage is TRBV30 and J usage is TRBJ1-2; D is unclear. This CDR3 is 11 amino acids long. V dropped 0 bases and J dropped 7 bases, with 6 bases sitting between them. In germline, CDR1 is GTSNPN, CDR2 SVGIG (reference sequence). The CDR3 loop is CAWSVRGGYTF. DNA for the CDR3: TGTGCCTGGAGTGTACGGGGTGGCTACACCTTC. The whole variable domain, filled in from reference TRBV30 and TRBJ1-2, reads SQTIHQWPATLVQPVGSPLSLECTVEGTSNPNLYWYRQAAGRGLQLLFYSVGIGQISSEVPQNLSASRPQDRQFILSSKKLLLSDSGFYLCAWSVRGGYTFGSGTRLTVV.

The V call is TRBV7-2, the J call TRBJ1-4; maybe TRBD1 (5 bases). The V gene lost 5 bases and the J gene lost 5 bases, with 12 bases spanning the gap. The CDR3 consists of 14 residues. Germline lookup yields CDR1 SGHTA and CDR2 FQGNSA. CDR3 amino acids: CASSAGLSNEKLFF. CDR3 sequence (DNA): TGTGCCAGCAGCGCGGGACTGTCAAATGAAAAACTGTTTTTT. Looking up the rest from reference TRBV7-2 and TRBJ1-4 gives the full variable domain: GAGVSQSPSNKVTEKGKDVELRCDPISGHTALYWYRQSLGQGLEFLIYFQGNSAPDKSGLPSDRFSAERTGGSVSTLTIQRTQQEDSAVYLCASSAGLSNEKLFFGSGTQLSVL.

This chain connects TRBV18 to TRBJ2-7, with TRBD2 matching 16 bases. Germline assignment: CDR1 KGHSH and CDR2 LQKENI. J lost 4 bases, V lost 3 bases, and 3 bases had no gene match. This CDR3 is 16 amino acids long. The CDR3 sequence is CASSPPGLAGGYEQYF. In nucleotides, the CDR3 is TGTGCCAGCTCACCGCCGGGACTAGCGGGGGGGTACGAGCAGTACTTC.

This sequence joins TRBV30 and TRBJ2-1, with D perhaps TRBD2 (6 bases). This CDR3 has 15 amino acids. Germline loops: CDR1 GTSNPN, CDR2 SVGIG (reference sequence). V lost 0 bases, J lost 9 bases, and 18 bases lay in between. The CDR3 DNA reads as TGTGCCTGGAGTGTAAGTGTAGCGGCGTTAGGTGAGCAGTTCTTC. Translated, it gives CAWSVSVAALGEQFF.

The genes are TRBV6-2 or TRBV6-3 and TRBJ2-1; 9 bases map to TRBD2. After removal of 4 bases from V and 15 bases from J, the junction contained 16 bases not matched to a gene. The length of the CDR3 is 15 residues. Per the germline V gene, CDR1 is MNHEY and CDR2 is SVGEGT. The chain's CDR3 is CASSSSPGTSRRGFF. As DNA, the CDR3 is TGTGCCAGCAGTTCAAGCCCCGGGACTAGCAGGAGGGGGTTCTTC.

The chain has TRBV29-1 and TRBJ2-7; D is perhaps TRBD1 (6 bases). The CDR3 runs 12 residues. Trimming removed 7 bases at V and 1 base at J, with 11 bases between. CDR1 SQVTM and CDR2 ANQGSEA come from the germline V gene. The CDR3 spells CSARTDSYEQYF. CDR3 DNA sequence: TGCAGCGCCCGGACAGATTCCTACGAGCAGTACTTC.

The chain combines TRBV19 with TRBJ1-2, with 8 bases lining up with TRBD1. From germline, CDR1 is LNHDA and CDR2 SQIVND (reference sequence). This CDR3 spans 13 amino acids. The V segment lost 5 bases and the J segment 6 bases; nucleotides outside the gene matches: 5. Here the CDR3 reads CASSFQGADGYTF. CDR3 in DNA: TGTGCCAGTAGTTTTCAGGGGGCAGATGGCTACACCTTC.

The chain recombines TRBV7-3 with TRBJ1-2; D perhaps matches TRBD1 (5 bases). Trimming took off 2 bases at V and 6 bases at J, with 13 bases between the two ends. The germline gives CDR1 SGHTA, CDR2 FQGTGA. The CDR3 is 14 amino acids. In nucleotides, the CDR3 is TGTGCCAGCAGCTTAGCGGGGGGGACGGATGGCTACACCTTC. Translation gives CASSLAGGTDGYTF.

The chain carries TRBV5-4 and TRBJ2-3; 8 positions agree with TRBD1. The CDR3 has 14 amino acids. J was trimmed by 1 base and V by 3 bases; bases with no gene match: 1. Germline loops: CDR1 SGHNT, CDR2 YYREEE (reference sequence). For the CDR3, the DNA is TGTGCCAGCAGCTGGGGACAGGGCACAGATACGCAGTATTTT. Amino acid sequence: CASSWGQGTDTQYF.

This CDR3 is CASSPRGGPNEQFF. For the CDR3, the DNA is TGTGCCAGCTCACCACGGGGGGGCCCAAATGAGCAGTTCTTC. The chain uses TRBV18 and TRBJ2-1; TRBD2 might be the D (7 bases). V dropped 1 base and J dropped 7 bases, with 11 bases sitting between them. The length of the CDR3 is 14 residues. CDR1 KGHSH and CDR2 LQKENI come from the germline V gene.

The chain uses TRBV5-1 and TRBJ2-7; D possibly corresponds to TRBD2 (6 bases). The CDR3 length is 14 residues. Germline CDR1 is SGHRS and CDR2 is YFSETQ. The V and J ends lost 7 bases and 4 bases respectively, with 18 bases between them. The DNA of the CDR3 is TGCGCCAGCCATGGACCCTCCCGGGAGTACGAGCAGTACTTC. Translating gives CASHGPSREYEQYF.

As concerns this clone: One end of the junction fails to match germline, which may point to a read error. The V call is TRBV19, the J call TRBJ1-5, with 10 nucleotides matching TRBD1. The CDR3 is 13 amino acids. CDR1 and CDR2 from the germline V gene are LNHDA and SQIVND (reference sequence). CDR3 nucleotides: TGTGCCAGTAGTATAGACCTAAACCGGGACAGGGGTTTT. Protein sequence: CASSIDLNRDRGF.

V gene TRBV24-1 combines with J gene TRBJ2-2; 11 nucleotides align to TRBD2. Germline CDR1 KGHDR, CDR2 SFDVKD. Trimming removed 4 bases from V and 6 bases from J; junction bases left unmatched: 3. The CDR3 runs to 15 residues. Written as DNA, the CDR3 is TGTGCCACCAGTGACAATAGCGGGAGGGCCGGGGAGCTGTTTTTT. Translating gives CATSDNSGRAGELFF.

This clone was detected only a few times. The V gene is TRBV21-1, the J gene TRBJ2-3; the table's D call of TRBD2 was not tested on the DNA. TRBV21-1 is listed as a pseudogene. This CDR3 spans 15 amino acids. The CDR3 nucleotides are TGTGCCAGCAGCAAACTAGCGGGAGGGCCAGATACGCAGTATTTT. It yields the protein CASSKLAGGPDTQYF.

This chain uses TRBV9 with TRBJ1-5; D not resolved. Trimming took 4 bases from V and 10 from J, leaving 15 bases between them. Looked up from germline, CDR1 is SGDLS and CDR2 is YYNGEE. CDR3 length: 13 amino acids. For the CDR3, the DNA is TGTGCCAGCAGCTCCGACGGGGTGCTCCCCCAGCATTTT. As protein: CASSSDGVLPQHF.

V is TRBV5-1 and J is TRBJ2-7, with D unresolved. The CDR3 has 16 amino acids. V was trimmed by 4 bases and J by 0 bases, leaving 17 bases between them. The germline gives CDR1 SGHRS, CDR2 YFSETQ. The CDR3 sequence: CASSPSPYLSSYEQYF. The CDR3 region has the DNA TGCGCCAGCAGCCCTAGTCCTTACCTAAGCTCCTACGAGCAGTACTTC.